The 20 T cell receptor beta chains reported below all come from one sample, sequenced in a study of T cells in Graves' hyperthyroidism and ophthalmopathy. The source material, RNA transcripts, was used to amplify TCR beta CDR3 regions. HTBI primers drove first-round RT-PCR of the TCR CDR3. One entry per CDR3 protein, called by TCRdb with MiXCR from the multiplex PCR reads. The sample includes about 600,000 distinct CDR3 sequences, more than 15% of them seen just once. The source material was blood. These receptors were taken from a woman between 40 and 50 years old with Graves' ophthalmopathy.

This clonotype showed up many times. V is TRBV9 and J is TRBJ2-3, with D maybe TRBD1 (6 bases). Trimming removed 2 bases from V and 0 bases from J, with 13 bases in between. Germline V lookup: CDR1 SGDLS, CDR2 YYNGEE. This CDR3 spans 16 amino acids. In DNA form, the CDR3 reads TGTGCCAGCAGCGTCTACAGGGACACTAGCACAGATACGCAGTATTTT. It specifies CASSVYRDTSTDTQYF.

The table lists this clonotype with a few counts. V gene TRBV18 combines with J gene TRBJ2-1; D may be TRBD2 (5 bases). The CDR3 runs 17 residues. Trimming removed 2 bases from V and 7 bases from J, with 21 bases in between. Germline V gene data show CDR1 as KGHSH and CDR2 as LQKENI. CDR3 sequence: CASSPFGSGLLSNEQFF. The CDR3 nucleotides read TGTGCCAGCTCACCATTTGGGAGCGGTCTTCTTTCTAATGAGCAGTTCTTC.

This chain connects TRBV10-3 to TRBJ1-1; TRBD1 is a possible D gene (5 bases). The CDR3 totals 13 residues. V was pared by 10 bases and J by 10 bases, with 22 bases between. Looked up from germline, CDR1 is ENHRY and CDR2 is SYGVKD. CDR3 loop: CATQEGPTGGAFF. The CDR3 DNA reads as TGTGCCACTCAAGAGGGGCCGACTGGAGGAGCTTTCTTT.

The chain has TRBV27 and TRBJ2-4, with TRBD1 matching over 11 bases. After removal of 6 bases from V and 3 bases from J, the junction contained 4 bases not matched to a gene. The germline V gene has CDR1 MNHEY and CDR2 SMNVEV (reference sequence). The CDR3 runs to 15 residues. The CDR3 DNA reads TGTGCCAGCAGAGGACAGGGGGCGGGCAAAAACATTCAGTACTTC. It translates to CASRGQGAGKNIQYF.

This clonotype was observed a handful of times. The chain recombines TRBV6-1 with TRBJ2-2; D gene ambiguous. The CDR3 contains 15 residues. V was clipped by 5 bases and J by 1 base, with 11 bases between them. The germline gives CDR1 MNHNS, CDR2 SASEGT. The CDR3 DNA is TGTGCCAGCAGTTTTGGGGTCGGGAACACCGGGGAGCTGTTTTTT. It is translated as CASSFGVGNTGELFF.

Ten or more counts support this clonotype. The V and J genes are TRBV12-3 or TRBV12-4 and TRBJ2-7, with 8 nucleotides matching TRBD2. The CDR3 is made up of 15 amino acids. Trimming took 6 bases from V and 2 from J; bases not matched to a gene: 9. CDR3 bases: TGTGCCAGCAGGGAATCGGCGGGAGGAACCTACGAGCAGTACTTC. It encodes CASRESAGGTYEQYF.

The rearrangement links TRBV6-1 to TRBJ1-6, with D tentatively TRBD1 (6 bases). Germline lookup yields CDR1 MNHNS and CDR2 SASEGT. The CDR3 totals 14 residues. Trimming removed 6 bases at V and 9 bases at J, with 15 bases between. CDR3 in amino acids: CASRQGLDGSPLHF. CDR3 bases: TGTGCCAGCAGACAGGGTTTAGATGGTTCACCCCTCCACTTT.

This clonotype was recorded at least ten times. This rearrangement joins TRBV20-1 to TRBJ2-4; D may match TRBD1 or TRBD2 (7 bases each). Trimming removed 7 bases at V and 3 bases at J, with 19 bases between. This CDR3 is 15 amino acids long. CDR1 and CDR2 from the germline V gene are DFQATT and SNEGSKA (reference sequence). The CDR3 DNA follows: TGCAGTGTATGGGAGGGGGCGCGTGGCAAAAACATTCAGTACTTC. Translated: CSVWEGARGKNIQYF.

This clonotype was seen a handful of times. The chain recombines TRBV7-8 with TRBJ2-1, with 10 bases matching TRBD2. V dropped 7 bases and J dropped 4; count of bases not matched to a gene: 7. The germline CDR1 and CDR2 sequences are SGHVS and FQNEAQ. This CDR3 comprises 15 residues. The CDR3 region is CASTPTSGIYNEQFF. Here the CDR3 DNA reads TGTGCCAGCACCCCCACTAGCGGGATTTACAATGAGCAGTTCTTC.

This clonotype has more than one count but fewer than ten. The genes are TRBV4-1 and TRBJ1-1; 7 nucleotides agree with TRBD1. CDR1 is MGHRA, CDR2 YSYEKL, per germline. This CDR3 has 18 amino acids. Unmatched junction bases numbered 15, after V lost 2 bases and J lost 3 bases. The CDR3 spells CASSQRTGTARWDTEAFF. The DNA of the CDR3 is TGCGCCAGCAGCCAAAGGACCGGGACAGCACGTTGGGACACTGAAGCTTTCTTT.

This clonotype was seen more than once but under ten times. The chain is built from TRBV5-6 and TRBJ2-3; possible D gene TRBD2, 5 bases. This CDR3 is 13 amino acids long. From germline, CDR1 is SGHDT and CDR2 YYEEEE. V lost 9 bases and J 2 bases, leaving 13 bases between the germline ends. The CDR3 bases are TGTGCCACTACGGACTCCTCCACAGATACGCAGTATTTT. It yields the protein CATTDSSTDTQYF.

The chain joins TRBV29-1 to TRBJ2-5, with TRBD2 as a possible D gene (6 bases). V dropped 5 bases and J dropped 5 bases, with 12 bases sitting between them. Per the germline V gene, CDR1 is SQVTM and CDR2 is ANQGSEA. CDR3 length equals 12 residues. CDR3 in DNA: TGCAGCGTTATGCGGGGCAGGGAGACCCAGTACTTC. This codes for CSVMRGRETQYF.

This clonotype was counted between two and nine times. V is TRBV19 and J is TRBJ1-1; no firm D call. V shed 8 bases and J shed 0 bases, with 10 bases lying between them. The CDR3 runs 13 residues. From germline, CDR1 is LNHDA and CDR2 SQIVND (reference sequence). The CDR3 DNA follows: TGTGCCAGTTTTCCAACACTGAACACTGAAGCTTTCTTT. Translation gives CASFPTLNTEAFF.

This clonotype was counted many times. The V call is TRBV11-2, the J call TRBJ2-1; 7 bases match TRBD1. The trim removed 5 bases at V and 7 bases at J, leaving 5 bases unmatched. This CDR3 has 13 amino acids. In germline, CDR1 is SGHAT, CDR2 FQNNGV. Written as DNA, the CDR3 is TGTGCCAGCAGCAAGGGACAGTCTAATGAGCAGTTCTTC. Translation: CASSKGQSNEQFF.

This clonotype appeared once. This rearrangement joins TRBV7-2 to TRBJ2-7; 8 bases fit TRBD2. Trimming at V came to 1 base and at J to 5 bases, leaving 13 bases not matched to a gene. Germline V gene data show CDR1 as SGHTA and CDR2 as FQGNSA. The CDR3 consists of 17 residues. The CDR3 region has the DNA TGTGCCAGCAGCTTAGGTCCCCCAGGAGCGGGAGACGACGAGCAGTACTTC. Its translation: CASSLGPPGAGDDEQYF. Full variable domain (rest looked up from reference TRBV7-2 and TRBJ2-7): GAGVSQSPSNKVTEKGKDVELRCDPISGHTALYWYRQSLGQGLEFLIYFQGNSAPDKSGLPSDRFSAERTGGSVSTLTIQRTQQEDSAVYLCASSLGPPGAGDDEQYFGPGTRLTVT.

The table lists this clonotype with a few counts. This chain connects TRBV7-8 to TRBJ1-6; D gene uncertain. The CDR3 totals 12 residues. The ends were cut back, 3 bases at V and 5 bases at J, with 2 bases in the middle. Germline loops: CDR1 SGHVS, CDR2 FQNEAQ. CDR3 sequence: CASSFNNSPLHF. In nucleotides, the CDR3 is TGTGCCAGCAGCTTCAATAATTCACCCCTCCACTTT.

The genes are TRBV10-2 and TRBJ1-5; D is unclear. CDR1 WSHSY and CDR2 SAAADI come from the germline V gene. Trimming stripped 4 bases from V and 1 base from J, with 8 bases between. The CDR3 runs to 14 residues. The CDR3 reads CASSVTTSNQPQHF. CDR3 DNA sequence: TGCGCCAGCAGTGTGACAACAAGCAATCAGCCCCAGCATTTT.

This clonotype has at least ten counts. This chain joins TRBV20-1 and TRBJ1-6, with D possibly matching TRBD1 (5 bases). CDR3 length: 15 amino acids. Per the germline V gene, CDR1 is DFQATT and CDR2 is SNEGSKA (reference sequence). The V end was cut by 5 bases, the J end by 10 bases, with 21 bases between. CDR3 nucleotides: TGCAGTGCTCCGGTCGGGGCTGGAGGGGCGTCACCCCTCCACTTT. It translates to CSAPVGAGGASPLHF.

This clonotype turned up a few times. The chain combines TRBV6-2 or TRBV6-3 with TRBJ2-5; 9 nucleotides agree with TRBD1. The V gene's germline CDR1 is MNHEY and CDR2 SVGEGT. The CDR3 is made up of 16 amino acids. V lost 9 bases, J lost 5 bases, and 16 bases stayed unmatched. The CDR3 bases are TGTGCCAGTCGTAAGATACAGGGGGCGCCCCGGGAGACCCAGTACTTC. It encodes CASRKIQGAPRETQYF.

There are a few counts of this clonotype. V is TRBV7-9 and J is TRBJ2-1; D is ambiguous. CDR1 SEHNR and CDR2 FQNEAQ come from the germline V gene (reference sequence). V was cut by 0 bases and J by 8 bases, with 5 bases left in between. This CDR3 region has 12 residues. The CDR3 region has the DNA TGTGCCAGCAGCTTAGCGCTGTATGAGCAGTTCTTC. Translated: CASSLALYEQFF.